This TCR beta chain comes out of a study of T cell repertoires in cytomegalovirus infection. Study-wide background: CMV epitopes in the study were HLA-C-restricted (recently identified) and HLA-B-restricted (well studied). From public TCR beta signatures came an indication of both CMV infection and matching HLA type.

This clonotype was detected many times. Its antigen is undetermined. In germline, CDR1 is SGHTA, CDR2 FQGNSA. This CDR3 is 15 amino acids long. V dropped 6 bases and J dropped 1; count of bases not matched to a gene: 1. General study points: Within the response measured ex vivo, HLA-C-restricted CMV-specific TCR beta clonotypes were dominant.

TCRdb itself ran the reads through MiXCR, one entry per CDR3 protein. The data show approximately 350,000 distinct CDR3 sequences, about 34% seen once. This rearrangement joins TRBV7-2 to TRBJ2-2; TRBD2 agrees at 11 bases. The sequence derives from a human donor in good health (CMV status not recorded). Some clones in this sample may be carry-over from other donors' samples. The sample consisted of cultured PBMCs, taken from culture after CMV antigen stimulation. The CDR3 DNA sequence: TGTGCCAGCAGTGGACTAGCGGGGAACACCGGGGAGCTGTTTTTT. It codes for CASSGLAGNTGELFF.